This T cell receptor (beta chain) originates from a study of early T cells in non-severe SARS-CoV-2 infection. As for the study in general: The authors sequenced bulk RNA from unsorted whole blood, leaving chains unpaired. General study points: Clonotype matching in VDJdb favored anti-spike CD8 responses and did not capture private and CD4 specificities.

In the library, individual cDNA molecules carried attached unique molecular identifiers. TCRdb reprocessed the 5' RACE reads with MiXCR, giving one entry per CDR3 protein. The sample holds tens of thousands of distinct CDR3 sequences, around 13% seen once. This clonotype was counted between two and nine times. Its specificity is not known. CDR1 LGHDT and CDR2 YNNKEL come from the germline V gene (reference sequence). The CDR3 covers 15 residues. V lost 4 bases and J lost 5, with 17 bases in between. The V gene is TRBV3-1, the J gene TRBJ1-1; TRBD1 might be the D (5 bases). The sequence derives from an adult who was a healthcare worker with PCR-confirmed SARS-CoV-2 infection or an uninfected control (not recorded which). Sequenced: whole blood. CDR3 residues: CASSPPGEGWTEAFF. The DNA of the CDR3 is TGTGCCAGCAGCCCCCCGGGGGAGGGTTGGACTGAAGCTTTCTTT.